Listed below are T cell receptor beta chains from one sample, sequenced in a study of neurological immune-mediated disorders. TCRdb used MiXCR to reprocess the 5' RACE reads, holding one entry per CDR3 protein. The sample has more than 50,000 distinct CDR3 sequences; 5.2% are singletons. The sequenced sample was PBMCs. These receptors all stem from a woman aged 25 to 39 with multiple sclerosis. Both conserved end residues are part of each CDR3. The D gene is left open where the match is weak. Size values are once, few and many counts, or a class for expanded clones, and some rows have none.

v_call	clone_size	d_call	j_call	cdr3_nt	cdr3_aa
TRBV15	many	NA	TRBJ2-2	TGTGCCACCAGCAGAGATCGGAACACCGGGGAGCTGTTTTTT	CATSRDRNTGELFF
TRBV24-1	many	NA	TRBJ2-1	TGTGCCACCAGTGATTTGTCGGGGGTAGGTGAGCAGTTCTTC	CATSDLSGVGEQFF
TRBV7-2	many	TRBD2	TRBJ2-1	TGTGCCAGCAGCTTAGTCCCTAGCGGGTACAATGAGCAGTTCTTC	CASSLVPSGYNEQFF
TRBV5-1	many	NA	TRBJ2-1	TGCGCCAGCAGCCCACTTACTAGCAATGAGCAGTTCTTC	CASSPLTSNEQFF
TRBV5-8	many	NA	TRBJ1-4	TGTGCCAGCAGCTTGGGGACAGCAATTAATGAAAAACTGTTTTTT	CASSLGTAINEKLFF
TRBV27	many	NA	TRBJ1-5	TGTGCCAGCAGTCCCTCGGGTCAGCCCCAGCATTTT	CASSPSGQPQHF
TRBV28	many	NA	TRBJ1-1	TGTGCCACCAGGGACGCAGGCCGAAACACTGAAGCTTTCTTT	CATRDAGRNTEAFF
TRBV7-6	NA	NA	TRBJ2-3	TGTGCCAGCAGCTTAGGGACTAGCACAGATACGCAGTATTTT	CASSLGTSTDTQYF
TRBV10-3	many	TRBD1	TRBJ1-6	TGTGCCATCAGCGGGACAGGGGGGTCACCCCTCCACTTT	CAISGTGGSPLHF
TRBV3-1	few	NA	TRBJ2-5	TGTGCCAGCAGCCAAGTCTGGGACACCCAAGAGACCCAGTACTTC	CASSQVWDTQETQYF
TRBV6-6	many	NA	TRBJ1-1	TGTGCCAGCAGTTCGAAGACTGGATTCTCTGAAGCTTTCTTT	CASSSKTGFSEAFF
TRBV5-1	many	TRBD1	TRBJ1-6	TGCGCCAGCAGCACTAAGACAGGGGTAGGATCACCCCTCAACTTT	CASSTKTGVGSPLNF
TRBV6-5	many	TRBD2	TRBJ2-7	TGTGCCAGCTCCCTTAGCGGGACTAGTTCGGCCTACGAGCAGTACTTC	CASSLSGTSSAYEQYF
TRBV7-9	NA	NA	TRBJ1-6	TGTGCCAGCAGCCCGGGGCAGGGGTATAATTCACCCCTCCACTTT	CASSPGQGYNSPLHF
TRBV27	few	TRBD2	TRBJ2-1	TGTGCCAGCAGACATAGCGGGGGGAGTACCTTGTACAATGAGCAGTTCTTC	CASRHSGGSTLYNEQFF
TRBV20-1	many	TRBD1	TRBJ1-1	TGCAGTGCTAGACAGGGGGACACTGAAGCTTTCTTT	CSARQGDTEAFF
TRBV20-1	many	NA	TRBJ1-2	TGCAGTGCTCGCCTCCCCGGGACTGGCCTCTATGGCTACACCTTC	CSARLPGTGLYGYTF
TRBV9	many	NA	TRBJ1-1	TGTGCCAGCAAAAGGACAGAGAGGACTGAAGCTTTCTTT	CASKRTERTEAFF
TRBV10-1	few	TRBD2	TRBJ2-1	TGCGCCAGCAGTGCATCCGGGACTAGCGCTGAGCAGTTCTTC	CASSASGTSAEQFF
TRBV20-1	NA	NA	TRBJ1-1	TGCAGTGCTAGTAGAGGGACAAACACTGAAGCTTTCTTT	CSASRGTNTEAFF
TRBV6-2/TRBV6-3	many	NA	TRBJ1-6	TGTGCCAGCAGTTACGTGTCAGGCTCACCCCTCCACTTT	CASSYVSGSPLHF
TRBV25-1	many	TRBD1	TRBJ1-4	TGTGCCAGCAGCCCCCAGGGGGCCCTTTATCTGTTTTTT	CASSPQGALYLFF
TRBV20-1	many	NA	TRBJ2-1	TGCAGTGCTAGAGCTAGGGCTGTCCGTAATGAGCAGTTCTTC	CSARARAVRNEQFF
TRBV5-1	many	TRBD1	TRBJ2-1	TGCGCCAGCCATACCGGGACAGGGAACAATGAGCAGTTCTTC	CASHTGTGNNEQFF
TRBV11-2	many	NA	TRBJ2-2	TGTGCCAGCAGCCCGGGGACCTTGGGGGGCGACACCGGGGAGCTGTTTTTT	CASSPGTLGGDTGELFF
TRBV12-5	many	NA	TRBJ2-3	TGTGCTAGTGGTTTGGTACTCACTGCCACCGGCACAGATACGCAGTATTTT	CASGLVLTATGTDTQYF
TRBV5-6	NA	TRBD2	TRBJ2-1	TGTGCCAGCAGCTTGGGGAGCGGGGGGCGTGATGAGCAGTTCTTC	CASSLGSGGRDEQFF
TRBV20-1	many	TRBD1	TRBJ1-5	TGCAGCACTACCAGGGGGCCCGGTCAGCCCCAGCATTTT	CSTTRGPGQPQHF
TRBV11-2	NA	NA	TRBJ1-4	TGTGCCAGCAGCTTAAGCCCCACGCAGGGCCCACTTTTT	CASSLSPTQGPLF
TRBV10-3	many	NA	TRBJ1-6	TGTGCCATCAGTCCCGGGGCGGATAATTCACCCCTCCACTTT	CAISPGADNSPLHF
TRBV5-1	many	TRBD2	TRBJ2-7	TGCGCCAGCAGCTTGAGCGGGGGGGCCTACGAGCAGTACTTC	CASSLSGGAYEQYF
TRBV6-2/TRBV6-3	NA	NA	TRBJ1-2	TGTGCCAGCAGTTACTCGTATGGCGACTATGGCTACACCTTC	CASSYSYGDYGYTF
TRBV20-1	many	NA	TRBJ2-1	TGCAGTGCTCAGAGGAATGAGCAGTTCTTC	CSAQRNEQFF
TRBV19	many	NA	TRBJ1-6	TGTGCCAGTAGTATAGAACAGGGCTCACCCCTCCACTTT	CASSIEQGSPLHF
TRBV12-3/TRBV12-4	many	NA	TRBJ1-2	TGTGCCAGCAGTTTGAGGAGGGGGGTCGGCGGCTACACCTTC	CASSLRRGVGGYTF
TRBV7-9	few	TRBD2	TRBJ2-1	TGTGCCAGCAGCTTAGCGGCGGGGGCCTACAATGAGCAGTTCTTC	CASSLAAGAYNEQFF
TRBV20-1	many	TRBD2	TRBJ2-5	TGCAGTGCTAGCGCGGGGGTGAGGCAAGAGACCCAGTACTTC	CSASAGVRQETQYF